The rows below give T cell receptor beta chains drawn from one sample of a study of T cell repertoires in cytomegalovirus infection. TCRdb reprocessed the reads via MiXCR and lists one record per CDR3 protein. The sample holds about 600,000 distinct CDR3 sequences, 24% seen once. Sequenced: CD8+ T cells from PBMCs. Receptors were obtained from a human donor in good health (CMV status not recorded). Some clones in this sample may be carry-over from other donors' samples. CDR3s include the opening cysteine and the closing phenylalanine or tryptophan. Fields, in order: V gene, J gene, CDR3 length, CDR3 protein.

TRBV4-1,TRBJ2-1,12,CASSQGMNEQFF
TRBV27,TRBJ2-1,14,CASRQLDPPNEQFF
TRBV28,TRBJ2-3,16,CASSPERGRFTDTQYF
TRBV7-9,TRBJ2-1,12,CASSQGYDEQFF
TRBV24-1,TRBJ2-3,13,CAIGQGRADTQYF
TRBV29-1,TRBJ1-1,11,CSSRINTEAFF
TRBV28,TRBJ1-1,15,CASTPRGYLNTEAFF
TRBV20-1,TRBJ2-2,16,CSARDGAYTLTGELFF
TRBV2,TRBJ2-7,13,CASKPPGPYEQYF
TRBV2,TRBJ2-2,16,CASISTSGVYVGELFF
TRBV5-6,TRBJ2-1,16,CASSLRWTPMTNEQFF
TRBV5-5,TRBJ2-1,15,CASSLAISGGVGQFF
TRBV5-4,TRBJ2-5,18,CASSLGGTLVFRQETQYF
TRBV6-6,TRBJ2-1,15,CASRPRDGVYNEQFF
TRBV15,TRBJ2-1,15,CATSSSGTAYNEQFF
TRBV20-1,TRBJ1-2,15,CSARAPGDLADGYTF
TRBV7-6,TRBJ1-5,16,CASSLYPPQGRQPQHF
TRBV2,TRBJ2-1,13,CASSEGVRNEQFF
TRBV27,TRBJ2-7,11,CASIRGSEQYF
TRBV7-6,TRBJ2-3,14,CASSFGTHTDTQYF
TRBV2,TRBJ2-1,17,CASGDLKTGAPYNEQFF
TRBV28,TRBJ1-4,14,CASSHRDREEKLFF
TRBV6-6,TRBJ2-3,17,CAKSPPLRVLSTDTQYF
TRBV6-1,TRBJ1-1,15,CASSLRELGVTEAFF
TRBV7-9,TRBJ2-7,14,CASSFPMTAYEQYF
TRBV12-3/TRBV12-4,TRBJ1-1,13,CASSFGVGTEAFF
TRBV19,TRBJ1-5,18,CASRRGRGDSPGHQPQHF
TRBV12-5,TRBJ2-2,16,CASGLVQYPNTGELFF
TRBV4-1,TRBJ1-1,15,CASSQDGGGDTEAFF
TRBV6-2/TRBV6-3,TRBJ2-5,16,CASRIAGGPSEETQYF
TRBV9,TRBJ2-1,16,CASSVDEGLSYNEQFF
TRBV7-9,TRBJ2-3,16,CASSPRGGSDTDTQYF
TRBV27,TRBJ2-3,14,CASSSWGATDTQYF
TRBV7-3,TRBJ2-6,16,CASSLTVGPGANVLTF
TRBV29-1,TRBJ1-1,11,CSVAPGTEAFF
TRBV7-9,TRBJ2-2,20,CASSFLGASGGPDNTGELFF
TRBV7-9,TRBJ2-6,16,CASSLAQYSGANVLTF
TRBV3-1,TRBJ1-2,14,CASSPPQVSSGYTF
TRBV9,TRBJ2-1,15,CASSVSGLSYNEQFF
TRBV5-1,TRBJ2-7,14,CASSAYGRSYEQYF
TRBV6-5,TRBJ1-3,15,CASSPLSGAGNTIYF